This T cell receptor beta chain was sequenced during a study of blood T cell repertoires in COVID-19. The CDR3 is made up of 14 amino acids. Germline V gives CDR1 MDHEN, CDR2 SYDVKM. Trimming took 2 bases from V and 4 from J, leaving 9 bases between them. The assay was immunoSEQ multiplex PCR, and TCRdb's table has in-frame clones only and misses some. The sample includes 50,000 to 70,000 clones, roughly 70% of them seen just once. The specimen sequenced was PBMCs or T cells enriched from blood (not recorded which). The chain couples TRBV28 to TRBJ1-5, with a weak D call TRBD1 (6 bases). This clonotype was obtained from a woman aged 55-75 years who had been exposed to COVID-19. Written as DNA, the CDR3 is TGTGCCAGCAGTTTAGCCAGGGGAAATCAGCCCCAGCATTTT. Its translation: CASSLARGNQPQHF.